One sample yielded the 21 T cell receptor beta chains listed below, sequenced in a study of Ad26.COV2.S vaccination and SARS-CoV-2 variants. Treatment indicated: roughly 19 received Ad26.COV2.S at low or high dose, single or two shots; about 5 received placebo; per-sample allocation not given. Sample collection was performed on day 63 after the first vaccine or placebo injection. The data were produced by immunoSEQ multiplex PCR, yet TCRdb's version contains in-frame clones alone and is incomplete. The sample comprises about 350,000 clones, roughly 84% of which are singletons, and about 3.3% rests with the top ten. Material: peripheral blood, obtained in a trial of Ad26.COV2.S vaccine versus placebo. These receptors came from a person between 18 and 65 years old who received the Ad26.COV2.S COVID-19 vaccine or a placebo.

The chain couples TRBV7-2 to TRBJ2-1; D gene unclear. V was clipped by 2 bases and J by 3 bases, with 11 bases between them. The CDR3 contains 15 residues. Per the germline V gene, CDR1 is SGHTA and CDR2 is FQGNSA. The DNA of the CDR3 is TGTGCCAGCAGCTTATTACAAGACGGCTACAATGAGCAGTTCTTC. Protein: CASSLLQDGYNEQFF. The full variable domain, its missing parts supplied by reference TRBV7-2 and TRBJ2-1, is GAGVSQSPSNKVTEKGKDVELRCDPISGHTALYWYRQSLGQGLEFLIYFQGNSAPDKSGLPSDRFSAERTGGSVSTLTIQRTQQEDSAVYLCASSLLQDGYNEQFFGPGTRLTVL.

The J gene is TRBJ2-2, the V gene TRBV10-3; 7 positions agree with TRBD1. J gave up 4 bases and V 10 bases, and 9 bases lay outside the gene matches. The CDR3 extends over 14 amino acids. The germline CDR1 and CDR2 sequences are ENHRY and SYGVKD. CDR3 nucleotides: TGTGCCACCTCTCTAGAGGGGGCCACCGGGGAGCTGTTTTTT. Its protein product is CATSLEGATGELFF.

The chain links TRBV21-1 to TRBJ1-2; the table's D call, TRBD1, was not checked against the DNA. TRBV21-1 represents a pseudogene. The CDR3 is 16 residues long. In DNA, the CDR3 is TGTGCCAGCAGCAAAGAGGGCGACAGGCCTCATGGGGGCTACACCTTC. Protein product: CASSKEGDRPHGGYTF.

This chain joins TRBV5-1 and TRBJ2-2; 9 nucleotides line up with TRBD2. V lost 4 bases and J lost 5; bases outside the gene matches: 9. This CDR3 spans 16 amino acids. Germline V gene data show CDR1 as SGHRS and CDR2 as YFSETQ. CDR3 residues: CASSLIAGANTGELFF. The CDR3 DNA reads as TGCGCCAGCAGCCTTATAGCGGGAGCAAATACCGGGGAGCTGTTTTTT.

This clone occurred a few times. In nucleotides, the CDR3 is TGCGCCAGCAGCCAAGGTCTCAGCCTAGCGGGGGCCACAGATACGCAGTATTTT. Its translation is CASSQGLSLAGATDTQYF. The rearrangement uses TRBV4-3 and TRBJ2-3, with 10 nucleotides matching TRBD2. Losses at the gene ends were 1 base for V and 2 bases for J; bases not matched to a gene: 9. CDR1 and CDR2 from the germline V gene are LGHNA and YSLEER. The CDR3 is made up of 18 amino acids.

The chain combines TRBV6-5 with TRBJ2-3; TRBD1 is a possible D gene (5 bases). This CDR3 has 16 amino acids. CDR1 is MNHEY and CDR2 is SVGAGI in the germline V gene. V was trimmed by 0 bases and J by 4 bases, leaving 14 bases between them. The CDR3 loop is CASSYSGQGIADTQYF. The CDR3 region has the DNA TGTGCCAGCAGTTACTCTGGCCAGGGTATAGCAGATACGCAGTATTTT.

This clone was found a few times. The gene calls are TRBV5-4 and TRBJ2-5; 8 bases map to TRBD2. This CDR3 has 16 amino acids. Germline CDR1 is SGHNT and CDR2 is YYREEE (reference sequence). After removal of 4 bases from V and 4 bases from J, the junction contained 12 bases not matched to a gene. CDR3 sequence (DNA): TGTGCCAGCAGCCGAACGAGCGGGGGCGAGCGAGAGACCCAGTACTTC. It yields the protein CASSRTSGGERETQYF.

V usage is TRBV6-7 and J usage is TRBJ2-7; D is unresolved. TRBV6-7 is noted as an ORF with a role that remains uncertain. CDR3 length equals 10 residues. V was trimmed by 2 bases and J by 6 bases, leaving 2 bases between them. This CDR3 is CASSYTEQYF. In DNA, the CDR3 is TGTGCCAGCAGTTACACCGAGCAGTACTTC.

This clone appeared many times. This chain connects TRBV28 to TRBJ1-5, with no clear D. The CDR3 length is 15 residues. The V end was cut by 6 bases, the J end by 2 bases, with 14 bases between. Germline V lookup: CDR1 MDHEN, CDR2 SYDVKM. In nucleotides, the CDR3 is TGTGCCAGCAGGCCCCCGGGAGGAGGCAATCAGCCCCAGCATTTT. It specifies CASRPPGGGNQPQHF.

This chain connects TRBV5-1 to TRBJ2-5; D gene ambiguous. The germline V gene has CDR1 SGHRS and CDR2 YFSETQ. CDR3 length: 13 amino acids. V was clipped by 1 base and J by 4 bases, with 8 bases between them. The CDR3 DNA follows: TGCGCCAGCAGCTTGCAAGGAGCAGAGACCCAGTACTTC. This sequence encodes CASSLQGAETQYF.

The V gene is TRBV6-5, the J gene TRBJ1-6, with a possible D match to TRBD1 (6 bases). This CDR3 is built from 15 residues. Germline V gene lookup returns CDR1 MNHEY and CDR2 SVGAGI. V lost 5 bases and J lost 8, with 16 bases in between. The CDR3 bases are TGTGCCAGCAGTACCCCCGGGGGCAAAGATTCACCCCTCCACTTT. This gives the protein CASSTPGGKDSPLHF.

This chain links TRBV11-2 with TRBJ1-6; D call uncertain. Between the trimmed V and J ends, which lost 5 bases and 4 bases, there was a span of 3 bases. CDR3 length: 12 amino acids. The germline CDR1 and CDR2 sequences are SGHAT and FQNNGV. The CDR3, as DNA: TGTGCCAGCAGCACATATAATTCACCCCTCCACTTT. Encoded protein: CASSTYNSPLHF.

The rearrangement uses TRBV5-1 and TRBJ2-1, with TRBD2 identical over 13 bases. Germline V gives CDR1 SGHRS, CDR2 YFSETQ. V lost 4 bases to trimming and J lost 16 bases; unmatched junction nucleotides: 17. CDR3 length: 16 amino acids. CDR3 nucleotides: TGCGCCAGCAGCCGGGGACTAGCGGGAAAGTTGTCTCGCCAATTCTTC. It translates to CASSRGLAGKLSRQFF.

The chain recombines TRBV5-1 with TRBJ2-4; D gene uncertain. Trimming shortened V by 0 bases and J by 0 bases, and 13 bases separated the two germline ends. Germline CDR1 is SGHRS and CDR2 is YFSETQ. The length of the CDR3 is 17 residues. CDR3 sequence: CASSLARADLAKNIQYF. For the CDR3, the DNA is TGCGCCAGCAGCTTGGCCCGGGCAGATCTAGCCAAAAACATTCAGTACTTC. Supplemented by reference TRBV5-1 and TRBJ2-4, the full variable domain reads KAGVTQTPRYLIKTRGQQVTLSCSPISGHRSVSWYQQTPGQGLQFLFEYFSETQRNKGNFPGRFSGRQFSNSRSEMNVSTLELGDSALYLCASSLARADLAKNIQYFGAGTRLSVL.

This chain connects TRBV19 to TRBJ2-3; 7 bases fit TRBD1. The J segment lost 2 bases and the V segment lost 4 bases, leaving 3 bases of the junction unmatched. The CDR3 is 14 amino acids. The germline V gene encodes CDR1 LNHDA and CDR2 SQIVND (reference sequence). The CDR3 loop reads CASSTGQYTDTQYF. As DNA, the CDR3 is TGTGCCAGTAGTACGGGACAGTACACAGATACGCAGTATTTT.

The CDR3 DNA is TGCGCCAGCAGCCAAGTTTTAACAGGGTATTGGTATGGCTACACCTTC. This encodes CASSQVLTGYWYGYTF. J is TRBJ1-2 and V is TRBV4-3; D is perhaps TRBD1 (6 bases). From germline, CDR1 is LGHNA and CDR2 YSLEER. Trimming took 1 base from V and 5 from J, leaving 17 bases between them. The CDR3 loop spans 16 amino acids.

The J gene is TRBJ2-7, the V gene TRBV30, with D perhaps assigned TRBD1 or TRBD2 (5 bases each). The germline V gene encodes CDR1 GTSNPN and CDR2 SVGIG (reference sequence). The CDR3 covers 13 residues. Trimming pared 5 bases from V and 2 bases from J, leaving 13 bases between. CDR3 loop: CAWEKGTTYEQYF. Written as DNA, the CDR3 is TGTGCCTGGGAGAAGGGGACGACCTACGAGCAGTACTTC.

This chain uses TRBV19 with TRBJ2-5, with D maybe TRBD1 (5 bases). With 4 bases removed from V and 0 bases from J, the gap between germline ends came to 6 bases. Per germline, CDR1 LNHDA and CDR2 SQIVND (reference sequence). The CDR3 length is 13 residues. The CDR3 protein is CASSKGYQETQYF. As DNA, the CDR3 is TGTGCCAGTAGTAAGGGGTACCAAGAGACCCAGTACTTC.

The rearrangement joins TRBV9 to TRBJ2-3, with 7 bases matching TRBD1. This CDR3 is 16 amino acids long. Germline CDR1 reads SGDLS; CDR2 reads YYNGEE. The junction had 12 bases not matched to a gene; V was cut back by 1 base and J by 7 bases. CDR3 bases: TGTGCCAGCAGCGTAAATGTTGAGACAGGGAGATATACGCAGTATTTT. Translating it yields CASSVNVETGRYTQYF.

The chain carries TRBV18 and TRBJ2-2; perhaps TRBD1 as D (5 bases). The germline CDR1 and CDR2 sequences are KGHSH and LQKENI. The V gene lost 1 base and the J gene lost 0 bases, with 6 bases spanning the gap. There are 15 residues in the CDR3. The CDR3 nucleotides read TGTGCCAGCTCACCACAGGGGTCGAACACCGGGGAGCTGTTTTTT. It specifies CASSPQGSNTGELFF.

This rearrangement joins TRBV18 to TRBJ2-7; 7 bases match TRBD1. This CDR3 spans 15 amino acids. J lost 0 bases, V lost 5 bases, and 7 bases had no gene match. The germline V gene has CDR1 KGHSH and CDR2 LQKENI. The CDR3 protein is CASSSGQQSSYEQYF. The CDR3, as DNA: TGTGCCAGCTCATCGGGACAGCAAAGCTCCTACGAGCAGTACTTC. Full variable domain (missing parts from reference TRBV18 and TRBJ2-7): NAGVMQNPRHLVRRRGQEARLRCSPMKGHSHVYWYRQLPEEGLKFMVYLQKENIIDESGMPKERFSAEFPKEGPSILRIQQVVRGDSAAYFCASSSGQQSSYEQYFGPGTRLTVT.